Listed below are T cell receptor beta chains from one sample, sequenced in a study of chemoradiotherapy in HPV16-positive cancers. TCRdb's table, derived via immunoSEQ multiplex PCR, lists solely in-frame clones and lacks some. This sample carries tens of thousands of clones, approximately 89% of them seen once, and the ten largest clones take approximately 5%. This specimen was blood, taken from a patient who underwent chemoradiotherapy. The receptors were gathered from a human donor with HPV-associated anogenital cancer. CDR3s include the opening cysteine and the closing phenylalanine or tryptophan. The order of the fields is D gene, J gene, V gene, clone size, CDR3 DNA, CDR3 protein. D genes are given only for firm matches. Rows give clone size only sometimes, using once, few, many, or a class for an expanded clone.

D gene: TRBD2; J gene: TRBJ2-7; V gene: TRBV7-9; clone size: .; CDR3 DNA: TGTGCCAGCAGCTTAGGACTAGCGGGAATCCACGAGCAGTACTTC; CDR3 protein: CASSLGLAGIHEQYF
D gene: .; J gene: TRBJ2-7; V gene: TRBV21-1; clone size: once; CDR3 DNA: TGTGCCAGCAGCCCAGGGAGGAGAAGCTCCTACGAGCAGTACTTC; CDR3 protein: CASSPGRRSSYEQYF
D gene: TRBD1; J gene: TRBJ1-2; V gene: TRBV11-2; clone size: .; CDR3 DNA: TGTGCCAGCAGCCCCGACAGGGCTAACTATGGCTACACCTTC; CDR3 protein: CASSPDRANYGYTF
D gene: .; J gene: TRBJ1-1; V gene: TRBV10-3; clone size: .; CDR3 DNA: TGTGCCATCAGTGGTCGAGGGGAAGCTTTCTTT; CDR3 protein: CAISGRGEAFF
D gene: .; J gene: TRBJ2-7; V gene: TRBV29-1; clone size: .; CDR3 DNA: TGCAGCGGCGCCCTTCCGAGGGGTCCCTACTACGAGCAGTACTTC; CDR3 protein: CSGALPRGPYYEQYF
D gene: TRBD2; J gene: TRBJ2-2; V gene: TRBV28; clone size: .; CDR3 DNA: TGTGCCAGCGGGTTACTAGCGGATAACACCGGGGAGCTGTTTTTT; CDR3 protein: CASGLLADNTGELFF
D gene: .; J gene: TRBJ1-6; V gene: TRBV5-6; clone size: .; CDR3 DNA: TGTGCCAGCAGCACGGGACTGGGTAATTCACCCCTCCACTTT; CDR3 protein: CASSTGLGNSPLHF
D gene: .; J gene: TRBJ2-3; V gene: TRBV11-2; clone size: once; CDR3 DNA: TGTGCCAGCAGCTTGAGGACAGCTCCGACTAGCACAGATACGCAGTATTTT; CDR3 protein: CASSLRTAPTSTDTQYF
D gene: TRBD1; J gene: TRBJ1-5; V gene: TRBV18; clone size: .; CDR3 DNA: TGTGCCAGCTCACCAGAGACAGGGGGCAATCAGCCCCAGCATTTT; CDR3 protein: CASSPETGGNQPQHF
D gene: TRBD1; J gene: TRBJ2-6; V gene: TRBV28; clone size: once; CDR3 DNA: TGTGCCAGCAAGAGACAGGGCCCCTCTGGGGCCAACGTCCTGACTTTC; CDR3 protein: CASKRQGPSGANVLTF
D gene: .; J gene: TRBJ1-2; V gene: TRBV21-1; clone size: .; CDR3 DNA: TGTGCCAGCACCTCCGACAGGGAGGGCTATGGCTACACCTTC; CDR3 protein: CASTSDREGYGYTF
D gene: .; J gene: TRBJ2-7; V gene: TRBV4-1; clone size: .; CDR3 DNA: TGCGCCAGCAGCCAGCTTGGGGATAACGAGCAGTACTTC; CDR3 protein: CASSQLGDNEQYF
D gene: TRBD1; J gene: TRBJ2-2; V gene: TRBV6-1; clone size: .; CDR3 DNA: TGTGCCAGCAGTGAAGCGACAGGGGACACCGGGGAGCTGTTTTTT; CDR3 protein: CASSEATGDTGELFF
D gene: TRBD2; J gene: TRBJ2-1; V gene: TRBV5-4; clone size: .; CDR3 DNA: TGTGCCAGCAGCCCGGGGACTAGCGGGTACTCCTACAATGAGCAGTTCTTC; CDR3 protein: CASSPGTSGYSYNEQFF
D gene: TRBD1; J gene: TRBJ1-4; V gene: TRBV15; clone size: .; CDR3 DNA: TGTGCCACCAGCAGAGGTTCGGGACAGGGACCTGAAAAACTGTTTTTT; CDR3 protein: CATSRGSGQGPEKLFF
D gene: TRBD2; J gene: TRBJ2-7; V gene: TRBV7-2; clone size: once; CDR3 DNA: TGTGCCAGCAGCTTACTAGCGGGAACCCACGAGCAGTACTTC; CDR3 protein: CASSLLAGTHEQYF
D gene: .; J gene: TRBJ1-3; V gene: TRBV7-9; clone size: .; CDR3 DNA: TGTGCCAGCAGCCCAGGCGGGGGTTCTGGAAACACCATATATTTT; CDR3 protein: CASSPGGGSGNTIYF
D gene: .; J gene: TRBJ2-7; V gene: TRBV11-2; clone size: .; CDR3 DNA: TGTGCCAGCAGCTTAGAAAGAAGGTTTCCGTACCACGAGCAGTACTTC; CDR3 protein: CASSLERRFPYHEQYF
D gene: .; J gene: TRBJ1-1; V gene: TRBV27; clone size: .; CDR3 DNA: TGTGCCAGCGCTCGGGAACTAGAGAACACTGAAGCTTTCTTT; CDR3 protein: CASARELENTEAFF
D gene: TRBD2; J gene: TRBJ2-5; V gene: TRBV9; clone size: .; CDR3 DNA: TGTGCCAGCAGCGTAACGGTAGCGGGGGGAGAGGAGACCCAGTACTTC; CDR3 protein: CASSVTVAGGEETQYF
D gene: .; J gene: TRBJ2-5; V gene: TRBV28; clone size: .; CDR3 DNA: TGTGCCAGCAGTTCAAGGAAGGCGCCCGGGGAGACCCAGTACTTC; CDR3 protein: CASSSRKAPGETQYF
D gene: .; J gene: TRBJ1-6; V gene: TRBV15; clone size: .; CDR3 DNA: TGTGCCACCACTAGGGACCGGAGGAATTCACCCCTCCACTTT; CDR3 protein: CATTRDRRNSPLHF